The 27 T cell receptor beta chains reported below all come from one sample, sequenced in a study of cytomegalovirus exposure and HLA in healthy donors. The PCR had 60 Vbeta and 13 Jbeta primers. Some clones are missing from TCRdb's copy, which holds only in-frame ones; the method was immunoSEQ multiplex PCR. This sample has under 150,000 clones, with approximately 82% found just once. Sequencing was done on a sample of PBMCs. The receptor set was obtained from a man aged 25-45 years in good health and CMV-seropositive.

This sequence joins TRBV28 and TRBJ1-1; TRBD1 might be the D (6 bases). This CDR3 comprises 13 residues. The germline V gene encodes CDR1 MDHEN and CDR2 SYDVKM. Trimming pared 10 bases from V and 6 bases from J, leaving 18 bases between. This CDR3 is CAIDPGDRAEAFF. The DNA of the CDR3 is TGTGCCATAGACCCAGGGGATCGGGCTGAAGCTTTCTTT.

The chain is built from TRBV2 and TRBJ2-7; 8 bases align to TRBD1. Per the germline V gene, CDR1 is SNHLY and CDR2 is FYNNEI. J was trimmed by 3 bases and V by 6 bases; bases with no gene match: 4. This CDR3 has 13 amino acids. For the CDR3, the DNA is TGTGCCAGCAGGGCAGGGGGCCTCTACGAGCAGTACTTC. Its translation is CASRAGGLYEQYF.

The V gene is TRBV30, the J gene TRBJ1-1, with 9 bases aligning to TRBD1. Germline CDR1 and CDR2: GTSNPN and SVGIG (reference sequence). V shed 8 bases and J 11 bases; nucleotides not matched to a gene: 9. The CDR3 totals 11 residues. The CDR3 here is CAGLTGGSAFF. CDR3 nucleotide sequence: TGTGCCGGTTTAACAGGGGGCTCGGCTTTCTTT.

The J gene is TRBJ1-4, the V gene TRBV19, with 7 bases lining up with TRBD1. Germline V lookup: CDR1 LNHDA, CDR2 SQIVND (reference sequence). CDR3 length: 15 amino acids. V was clipped by 4 bases and J by 0 bases; unmatched bases: 2. This CDR3 reads CASSTGTATNEKLFF. CDR3 bases: TGTGCCAGTAGTACCGGGACAGCAACTAATGAAAAACTGTTTTTT.

The rearrangement uses TRBV25-1 and TRBJ1-4; 7 positions agree with TRBD1. Per germline, CDR1 MGHDK and CDR2 SYGVNS. The CDR3 runs 16 residues. V shed 4 bases, J shed 6 bases, and the junction held 11 bases outside the gene matches. CDR3 coding DNA: TGTGCCAGCAGTGCCATACCCGGGACAGCTCATGAAAAACTGTTTTTT. It is translated as CASSAIPGTAHEKLFF.

V is TRBV11-2 and J is TRBJ2-1; 8 nucleotides align to TRBD2. The CDR3 contains 14 residues. Germline V lookup: CDR1 SGHAT, CDR2 FQNNGV. The V and J ends lost 1 base and 10 bases, in that order; junction bases with no gene match: 6. CDR3 in amino acids: CASSLAGGPREQFF. Written as DNA, the CDR3 is TGTGCCAGCAGCTTAGCGGGAGGGCCGCGGGAGCAGTTCTTC.

This clone has only one observation. The CDR3 region is CASRQGRIDEQFF. DNA of the CDR3: TGTGCCAGCAGACAGGGGAGGATCGATGAGCAGTTCTTC. The V and J genes are TRBV6-5 and TRBJ2-1; D perhaps matches TRBD1 (7 bases). This CDR3 is built from 13 residues. The germline CDR1 and CDR2 sequences are MNHEY and SVGAGI. V was cut by 6 bases and J by 8 bases, with 14 bases left in between.

The V and J genes are TRBV6-5 and TRBJ1-5; D perhaps matches TRBD1 (5 bases). Trimming pared 2 bases from V and 3 bases from J, leaving 11 bases between. This CDR3 contains 15 residues. CDR1 and CDR2 from the germline V gene are MNHEY and SVGAGI. CDR3 sequence (DNA): TGTGCCAGCAGTTACAGAAGGGGCCTCAATCAGCCCCAGCATTTT. Protein: CASSYRRGLNQPQHF.

The chain employs TRBV5-1 and TRBJ2-3; 14 bases match TRBD2. Germline V gives CDR1 SGHRS, CDR2 YFSETQ. The CDR3 spans 17 residues. V shed 0 bases, J shed 1 base, and the junction held 1 base outside the gene matches. The CDR3 protein is CASSLGGLAGGTDTQYF. CDR3 sequence (DNA): TGCGCCAGCAGCTTGGGGGGACTAGCGGGAGGCACAGATACGCAGTATTTT. Full variable domain (outside the CDR3, taken from reference TRBV5-1 and TRBJ2-3): KAGVTQTPRYLIKTRGQQVTLSCSPISGHRSVSWYQQTPGQGLQFLFEYFSETQRNKGNFPGRFSGRQFSNSRSEMNVSTLELGDSALYLCASSLGGLAGGTDTQYFGPGTRLTVL.

The genes are TRBV6-1 and TRBJ1-5; no clear D gene. The V gene lost 3 bases and the J gene lost 3 bases, with 12 bases spanning the gap. CDR3 size: 15 residues. CDR1 is MNHNS and CDR2 is SASEGT in the germline V gene. Here the CDR3 DNA reads TGTGCCAGCAGTGAGCTGGGTAGCCTCAATCAGCCCCAGCATTTT. Residues: CASSELGSLNQPQHF.

This clone was counted once. This chain connects TRBV27 to TRBJ2-7; D is unresolved. The germline gives CDR1 MNHEY, CDR2 SMNVEV (reference sequence). V was cut by 2 bases and J by 2 bases, with 13 bases left in between. The CDR3 sequence is 15 residues long. The chain's CDR3 is CASSLGGPPTYEQYF. The CDR3 DNA follows: TGTGCCAGCAGTTTAGGCGGTCCACCCACCTACGAGCAGTACTTC.

This chain uses TRBV4-1 with TRBJ1-2, with D perhaps TRBD1 (6 bases). The V and J ends lost 4 bases and 3 bases respectively, with 24 bases between them. The CDR3 runs to 18 residues. CDR1 is MGHRA and CDR2 is YSYEKL in the germline V gene. CDR3 in DNA: TGCGCCAGCAGCCCGAAAAACGTTCTAGGGGGTAGTTACTATGGCTACACCTTC. Residues: CASSPKNVLGGSYYGYTF.

The chain recombines TRBV18 with TRBJ2-7, with D maybe TRBD1 (5 bases). Trimming left V 1 base short and J 1 base short, with 11 bases between. The CDR3 contains 15 residues. Germline V lookup: CDR1 KGHSH, CDR2 LQKENI. DNA of the CDR3: TGTGCCAGCTCACCACAGGGGTCGCGTTCCTACGAGCAGTACTTC. The encoded protein is CASSPQGSRSYEQYF. The whole variable domain, remainder taken from reference TRBV18 and TRBJ2-7, is NAGVMQNPRHLVRRRGQEARLRCSPMKGHSHVYWYRQLPEEGLKFMVYLQKENIIDESGMPKERFSAEFPKEGPSILRIQQVVRGDSAAYFCASSPQGSRSYEQYFGPGTRLTVT.

The genes are TRBV10-3 and TRBJ1-3; a weak D match, TRBD1 (5 bases). Germline V CDR1 and CDR2: ENHRY, SYGVKD. This CDR3 comprises 15 residues. V was cut by 3 bases and J by 7 bases, with 16 bases left in between. The CDR3 DNA reads as TGTGCCATCAGTGACGGACAAACCTGGGGTAACACCATATATTTT. Translating it yields CAISDGQTWGNTIYF.

This clone has just a few counts. V is TRBV7-9 and J is TRBJ1-2, with TRBD1 matching over 7 bases. CDR1 SEHNR and CDR2 FQNEAQ come from the germline V gene (reference sequence). The V and J ends lost 5 bases and 5 bases, in that order; junction bases with no gene match: 8. CDR3 length: 14 residues. This CDR3 reads CASSPRQGGYGYTF. Here the CDR3 DNA reads TGTGCCAGCAGCCCCCGACAGGGAGGTTATGGCTACACCTTC.

In DNA form, the CDR3 reads TGTGCCAGCAGCCCTAGCGGGAGAAACGAGCAGTACTTC. As protein: CASSPSGRNEQYF. The chain joins TRBV27 to TRBJ2-7; 10 bases line up with TRBD2. Germline V gene data show CDR1 as MNHEY and CDR2 as SMNVEV (reference sequence). The CDR3 consists of 13 residues. J lost 5 bases, V lost 6 bases, and 4 bases had no gene match.

This clone appeared a few times. In DNA, the CDR3 is TGTGCCAGCAAACAGGGGGGGCAGCCCCAGCATTTT. Encoded protein: CASKQGGQPQHF. The rearrangement joins TRBV28 to TRBJ1-5; TRBD1 agrees at 8 bases. V shed 7 bases and J 7 bases; nucleotides not matched to a gene: 3. The CDR3 has 12 amino acids. The germline V gene encodes CDR1 MDHEN and CDR2 SYDVKM.

This clone was detected only once. V is TRBV11-3 and J is TRBJ2-7; D is perhaps TRBD1 (5 bases). Germline CDR1 SGHNT, CDR2 YENEEA. There are 12 residues in the CDR3. V was clipped by 2 bases and J by 4 bases, with 6 bases between them. As DNA, the CDR3 is TGTGCCAGCAGCTTAAGGGGTTACGAGCAGTACTTC. As protein: CASSLRGYEQYF.

This clone turned up a few times. CDR3 in DNA: TGTGCCAGCTCACCACCGAGCGGGGTAGCCAAAAACATTCAGTACTTC. It yields the protein CASSPPSGVAKNIQYF. This sequence joins TRBV18 and TRBJ2-4; 7 nucleotides match TRBD2. Germline loops: CDR1 KGHSH, CDR2 LQKENI. This CDR3 is 16 amino acids long. V was pared by 0 bases and J by 0 bases, with 2 bases of the junction left unmatched.

DNA of the CDR3: TGTGCCAGCAGGAGGGTCGACAGGGTCTACGAGCAGTACTTC. It is translated as CASRRVDRVYEQYF. The J gene is TRBJ2-7, the V gene TRBV6-1; 7 bases match TRBD1. J was trimmed by 3 bases and V by 6 bases; bases with no gene match: 8. The CDR3 runs to 14 residues. Looked up from germline, CDR1 is MNHNS and CDR2 is SASEGT.

The chain employs TRBV12-5 and TRBJ1-3, with D perhaps matching TRBD1 (5 bases). Trimming removed 5 bases at V and 4 bases at J, with 18 bases between. The CDR3 is 16 amino acids. CDR1 and CDR2 from the germline V gene are LGHNT and FRNRAP. The CDR3 region is CASGQGTLLGGNTIYF. Here the CDR3 DNA reads TGTGCTAGTGGTCAGGGCACTCTCCTGGGCGGAAACACCATATATTTT.

The chain employs TRBV6-5 and TRBJ2-7; TRBD1 matches at 7 bases. CDR1 and CDR2 (germline): MNHEY, SVGAGI. The CDR3 has 14 residues. Losses at the gene ends were 7 bases for V and 0 bases for J; bases not matched to a gene: 6. CDR3: CASMVQGISYEQYF. Here the CDR3 DNA reads TGTGCCAGCATGGTACAGGGGATCTCCTACGAGCAGTACTTC.

The chain combines TRBV19 with TRBJ2-2; no firm D call. V lost 7 bases and J lost 1, with 10 bases in between. The CDR3 spans 14 residues. In germline, CDR1 is LNHDA, CDR2 SQIVND (reference sequence). CDR3 protein: CASNKERNTGELFF. The CDR3 DNA is TGTGCCAGTAACAAGGAGCGGAACACCGGGGAGCTGTTTTTT. The variable domain in full, completed from reference TRBV19 and TRBJ2-2, reads DGGITQSPKYLFRKEGQNVTLSCEQNLNHDAMYWYRQDPGQGLRLIYYSQIVNDFQKGDIAEGYSVSREKKESFPLTVTSAQKNPTAFYLCASNKERNTGELFFGEGSRLTVL.

The chain employs TRBV2 and TRBJ1-2; weak D call: TRBD1 (6 bases). CDR3 length equals 15 residues. V was trimmed by 1 base and J by 2 bases, leaving 11 bases between them. Germline CDR1 reads SNHLY; CDR2 reads FYNNEI. The CDR3 protein is CASSEGAGANYGYTF. CDR3 sequence (DNA): TGTGCCAGCAGTGAAGGTGCAGGGGCGAACTATGGCTACACCTTC. The variable domain in full, with the rest retrieved from reference TRBV2 and TRBJ1-2, is EPEVTQTPSHQVTQMGQEVILRCVPISNHLYFYWYRQILGQKVEFLVSFYNNEISEKSEIFDDQFSVERPDGSNFTLKIRSTKLEDSAMYFCASSEGAGANYGYTFGSGTRLTVV.

The chain combines TRBV28 with TRBJ2-3, with unresolved D. The CDR3 has 12 residues. The V end lost 8 bases, the J end lost 4 bases, and 10 bases lay between the germline ends. CDR1 is MDHEN and CDR2 is SYDVKM in the germline V gene. The DNA of the CDR3 is TGTGCCAGCGGTAGACTGCCAGATACGCAGTATTTT. Translation gives CASGRLPDTQYF.

The rearrangement links TRBV7-8 to TRBJ2-1; D may be TRBD1 (6 bases). There are 17 residues in the CDR3. CDR1 is SGHVS, CDR2 FQNEAQ, per germline. V shed 3 bases and J shed 5 bases, with 20 bases lying between them. CDR3 nucleotide sequence: TGTGCCAGCAGCTTTACTACTTGGGGGCGCGTCAACAATGAGCAGTTCTTC. Encoded protein: CASSFTTWGRVNNEQFF.

This clone was recorded only once. One end of the junction does not line up with germline, which may come from a read error. This rearrangement joins TRBV7-9 to TRBJ2-1; D uncertain. Germline V gene data show CDR1 as SEHNR and CDR2 as FQNEAQ (reference sequence). The length of the CDR3 is 12 residues. CDR3 sequence (DNA): TGTTCCAGCAGCTTGGAGAGAAACGGTTGGTTCTTC. Its protein product is CSSSLERNGWFF.